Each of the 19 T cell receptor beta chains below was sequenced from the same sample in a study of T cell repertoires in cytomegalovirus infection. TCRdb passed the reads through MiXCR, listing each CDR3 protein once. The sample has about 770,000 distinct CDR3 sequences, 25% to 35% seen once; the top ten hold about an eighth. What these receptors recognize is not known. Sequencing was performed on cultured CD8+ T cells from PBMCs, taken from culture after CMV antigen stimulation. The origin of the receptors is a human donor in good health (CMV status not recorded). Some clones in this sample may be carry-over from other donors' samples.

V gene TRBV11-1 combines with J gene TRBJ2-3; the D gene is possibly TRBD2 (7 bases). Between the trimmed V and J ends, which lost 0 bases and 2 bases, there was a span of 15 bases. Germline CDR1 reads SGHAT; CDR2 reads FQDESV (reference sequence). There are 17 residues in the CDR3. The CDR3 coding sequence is TGTGCCAGCAGCTTAGCGGGGGGGCCGGTATACACAGATACGCAGTATTTT. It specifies CASSLAGGPVYTDTQYF.

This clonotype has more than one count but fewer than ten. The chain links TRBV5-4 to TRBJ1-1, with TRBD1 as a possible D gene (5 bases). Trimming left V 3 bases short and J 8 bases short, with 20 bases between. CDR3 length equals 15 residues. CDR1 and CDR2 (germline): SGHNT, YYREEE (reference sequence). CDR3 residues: CASSSPEEGHREAFF. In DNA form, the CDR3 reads TGTGCCAGCAGCTCCCCTGAGGAGGGGCACCGGGAAGCTTTCTTT. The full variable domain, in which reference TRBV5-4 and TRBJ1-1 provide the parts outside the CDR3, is ETGVTQSPTHLIKTRGQQVTLRCSSQSGHNTVSWYQQALGQGPQFIFQYYREEENGRGNFPPRFSGLQFPNYSSELNVNALELDDSALYLCASSSPEEGHREAFFGQGTRLTVV.

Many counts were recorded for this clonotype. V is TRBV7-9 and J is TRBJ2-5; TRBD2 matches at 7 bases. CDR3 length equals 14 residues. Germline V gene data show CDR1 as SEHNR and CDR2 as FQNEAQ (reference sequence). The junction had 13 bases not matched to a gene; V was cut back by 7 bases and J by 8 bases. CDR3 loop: CASTPTGGGNTQYF. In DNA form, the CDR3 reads TGTGCCAGCACACCTACAGGCGGGGGTAACACCCAGTACTTC.

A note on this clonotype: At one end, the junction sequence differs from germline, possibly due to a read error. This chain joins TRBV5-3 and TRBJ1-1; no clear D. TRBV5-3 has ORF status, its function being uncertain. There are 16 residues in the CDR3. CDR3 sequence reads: CASSLRREVMNTEAFF. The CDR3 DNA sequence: TGTGCCAGCAGCTTGAGGAGGGAGGTCATGAACACTGAAGCTTTCTTT.

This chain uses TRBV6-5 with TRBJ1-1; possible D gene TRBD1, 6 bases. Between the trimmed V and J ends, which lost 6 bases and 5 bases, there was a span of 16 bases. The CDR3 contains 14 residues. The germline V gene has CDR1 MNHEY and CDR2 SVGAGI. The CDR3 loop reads CASSGTRFGTEAFF. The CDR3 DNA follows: TGTGCCAGCAGCGGGACACGATTCGGAACTGAAGCTTTCTTT.

The CDR3 protein is CASSRTLDSSYEQYF. CDR3 nucleotides: TGTGCCAGCAGCCGGACATTAGATAGCTCCTACGAGCAGTACTTC. J is TRBJ2-7 and V is TRBV7-6; D may be TRBD1 (5 bases). Per germline, CDR1 SGHVS and CDR2 FNYEAQ. The CDR3 sequence is 15 residues long. The V end lost 5 bases, the J end lost 0 bases, and 14 bases lay between the germline ends.

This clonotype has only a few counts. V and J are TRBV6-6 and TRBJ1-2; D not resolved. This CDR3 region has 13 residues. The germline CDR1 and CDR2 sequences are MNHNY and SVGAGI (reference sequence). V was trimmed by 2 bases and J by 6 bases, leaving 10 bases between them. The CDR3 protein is CASSYATFDGYTF. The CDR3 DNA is TGTGCCAGCAGTTACGCGACGTTCGATGGCTACACCTTC.

CDR3 sequence reads: CASSLQGAGYQPQHF. Here the CDR3 DNA reads TGTGCCAGCAGTTTACAGGGGGCCGGTTATCAGCCCCAGCATTTT. This chain links TRBV6-2 or TRBV6-3 with TRBJ1-5; 9 bases are a match to TRBD1. Germline-derived CDR1 and CDR2 are MNHEY and SVGEGT. CDR3 length equals 15 residues. The ends lost 4 bases at V and 5 bases at J; junction bases unmatched: 6.

The chain's CDR3 is CASSIDYGQGNTEAFF. DNA of the CDR3: TGTGCCAGTAGTATAGATTACGGACAGGGGAACACTGAAGCTTTCTTT. The chain recombines TRBV19 with TRBJ1-1, with 8 bases aligning to TRBD1. The trim removed 0 bases at V and 1 base at J, leaving 4 bases unmatched. CDR1 and CDR2 (germline): LNHDA, SQIVND (reference sequence). The CDR3 loop spans 16 amino acids.

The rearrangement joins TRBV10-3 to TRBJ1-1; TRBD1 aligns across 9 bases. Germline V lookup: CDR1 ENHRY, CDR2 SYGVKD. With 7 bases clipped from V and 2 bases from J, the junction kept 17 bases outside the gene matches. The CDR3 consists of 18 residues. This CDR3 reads CAITPIQTTGGTNTEAFF. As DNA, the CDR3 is TGTGCCATCACCCCAATCCAAACAACAGGGGGCACAAACACTGAAGCTTTCTTT.

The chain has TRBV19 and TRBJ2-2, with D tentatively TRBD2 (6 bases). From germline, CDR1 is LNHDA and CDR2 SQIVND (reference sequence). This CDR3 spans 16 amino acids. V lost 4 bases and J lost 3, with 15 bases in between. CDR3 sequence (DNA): TGTGCCAGTAGTACAGGGCCCTGGAGGGACACCGGGGAGCTGTTTTTT. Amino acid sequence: CASSTGPWRDTGELFF.

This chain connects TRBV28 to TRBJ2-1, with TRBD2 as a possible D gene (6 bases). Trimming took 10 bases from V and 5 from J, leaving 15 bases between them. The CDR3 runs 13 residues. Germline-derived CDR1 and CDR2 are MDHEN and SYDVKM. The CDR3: CATSGEDDNEQFF. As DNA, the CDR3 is TGTGCCACCTCCGGGGAGGACGACAATGAGCAGTTCTTC.

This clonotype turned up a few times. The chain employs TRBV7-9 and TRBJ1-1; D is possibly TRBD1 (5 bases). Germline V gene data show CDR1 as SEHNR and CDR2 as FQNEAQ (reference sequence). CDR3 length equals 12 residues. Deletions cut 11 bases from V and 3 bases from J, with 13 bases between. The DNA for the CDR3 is TGTGCCTGCCTAATGGGGGACACTGAAGCTTTCTTT. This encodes CACLMGDTEAFF.

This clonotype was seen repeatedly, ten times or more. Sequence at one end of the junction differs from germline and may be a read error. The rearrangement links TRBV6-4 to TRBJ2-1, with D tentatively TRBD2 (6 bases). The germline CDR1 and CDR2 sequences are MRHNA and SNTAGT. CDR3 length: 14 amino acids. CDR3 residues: CATSRGGSYNEQFF. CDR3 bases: TGTGCCACCAGTAGGGGAGGCTCCTACAATGAGCAGTTCTTC.

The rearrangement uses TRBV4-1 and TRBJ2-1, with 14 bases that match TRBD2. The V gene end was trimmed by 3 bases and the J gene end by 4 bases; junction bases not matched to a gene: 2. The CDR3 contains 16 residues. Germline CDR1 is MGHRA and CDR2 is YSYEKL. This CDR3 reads CASSHRLAGGYNEQFF. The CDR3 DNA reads TGCGCCAGCAGCCACCGACTAGCGGGGGGGTACAATGAGCAGTTCTTC.

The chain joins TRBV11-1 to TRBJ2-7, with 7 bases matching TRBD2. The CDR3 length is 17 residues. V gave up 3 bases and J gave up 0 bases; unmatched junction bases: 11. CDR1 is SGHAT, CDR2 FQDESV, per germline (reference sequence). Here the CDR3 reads CASSLGQAGKYSYEQYF. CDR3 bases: TGTGCCAGCAGCTTGGGTCAAGCGGGGAAATACTCCTACGAGCAGTACTTC.

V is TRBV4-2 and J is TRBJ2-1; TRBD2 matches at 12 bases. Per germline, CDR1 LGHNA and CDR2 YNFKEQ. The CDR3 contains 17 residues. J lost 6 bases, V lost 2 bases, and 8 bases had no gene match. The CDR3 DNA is TGTGCCAGCAGCCAATTTGTGGGACTAGCGGGCCTCAATGAGCAGTTCTTC. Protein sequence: CASSQFVGLAGLNEQFF.

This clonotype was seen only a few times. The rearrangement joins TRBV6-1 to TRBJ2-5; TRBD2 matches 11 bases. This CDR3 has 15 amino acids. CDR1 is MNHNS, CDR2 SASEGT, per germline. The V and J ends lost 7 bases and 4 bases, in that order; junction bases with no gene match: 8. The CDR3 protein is CASTLSGGVGETQYF. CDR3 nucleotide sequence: TGTGCCAGCACCCTTAGCGGGGGGGTTGGAGAGACCCAGTACTTC.

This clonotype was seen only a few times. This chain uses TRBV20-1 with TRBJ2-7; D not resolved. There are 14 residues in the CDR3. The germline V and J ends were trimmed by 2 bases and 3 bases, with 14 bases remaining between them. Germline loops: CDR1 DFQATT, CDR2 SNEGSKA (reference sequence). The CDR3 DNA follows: TGCAGTGCTAGACCGGGCAGTTCGAGCTACGAGCAGTACTTC. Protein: CSARPGSSSYEQYF.